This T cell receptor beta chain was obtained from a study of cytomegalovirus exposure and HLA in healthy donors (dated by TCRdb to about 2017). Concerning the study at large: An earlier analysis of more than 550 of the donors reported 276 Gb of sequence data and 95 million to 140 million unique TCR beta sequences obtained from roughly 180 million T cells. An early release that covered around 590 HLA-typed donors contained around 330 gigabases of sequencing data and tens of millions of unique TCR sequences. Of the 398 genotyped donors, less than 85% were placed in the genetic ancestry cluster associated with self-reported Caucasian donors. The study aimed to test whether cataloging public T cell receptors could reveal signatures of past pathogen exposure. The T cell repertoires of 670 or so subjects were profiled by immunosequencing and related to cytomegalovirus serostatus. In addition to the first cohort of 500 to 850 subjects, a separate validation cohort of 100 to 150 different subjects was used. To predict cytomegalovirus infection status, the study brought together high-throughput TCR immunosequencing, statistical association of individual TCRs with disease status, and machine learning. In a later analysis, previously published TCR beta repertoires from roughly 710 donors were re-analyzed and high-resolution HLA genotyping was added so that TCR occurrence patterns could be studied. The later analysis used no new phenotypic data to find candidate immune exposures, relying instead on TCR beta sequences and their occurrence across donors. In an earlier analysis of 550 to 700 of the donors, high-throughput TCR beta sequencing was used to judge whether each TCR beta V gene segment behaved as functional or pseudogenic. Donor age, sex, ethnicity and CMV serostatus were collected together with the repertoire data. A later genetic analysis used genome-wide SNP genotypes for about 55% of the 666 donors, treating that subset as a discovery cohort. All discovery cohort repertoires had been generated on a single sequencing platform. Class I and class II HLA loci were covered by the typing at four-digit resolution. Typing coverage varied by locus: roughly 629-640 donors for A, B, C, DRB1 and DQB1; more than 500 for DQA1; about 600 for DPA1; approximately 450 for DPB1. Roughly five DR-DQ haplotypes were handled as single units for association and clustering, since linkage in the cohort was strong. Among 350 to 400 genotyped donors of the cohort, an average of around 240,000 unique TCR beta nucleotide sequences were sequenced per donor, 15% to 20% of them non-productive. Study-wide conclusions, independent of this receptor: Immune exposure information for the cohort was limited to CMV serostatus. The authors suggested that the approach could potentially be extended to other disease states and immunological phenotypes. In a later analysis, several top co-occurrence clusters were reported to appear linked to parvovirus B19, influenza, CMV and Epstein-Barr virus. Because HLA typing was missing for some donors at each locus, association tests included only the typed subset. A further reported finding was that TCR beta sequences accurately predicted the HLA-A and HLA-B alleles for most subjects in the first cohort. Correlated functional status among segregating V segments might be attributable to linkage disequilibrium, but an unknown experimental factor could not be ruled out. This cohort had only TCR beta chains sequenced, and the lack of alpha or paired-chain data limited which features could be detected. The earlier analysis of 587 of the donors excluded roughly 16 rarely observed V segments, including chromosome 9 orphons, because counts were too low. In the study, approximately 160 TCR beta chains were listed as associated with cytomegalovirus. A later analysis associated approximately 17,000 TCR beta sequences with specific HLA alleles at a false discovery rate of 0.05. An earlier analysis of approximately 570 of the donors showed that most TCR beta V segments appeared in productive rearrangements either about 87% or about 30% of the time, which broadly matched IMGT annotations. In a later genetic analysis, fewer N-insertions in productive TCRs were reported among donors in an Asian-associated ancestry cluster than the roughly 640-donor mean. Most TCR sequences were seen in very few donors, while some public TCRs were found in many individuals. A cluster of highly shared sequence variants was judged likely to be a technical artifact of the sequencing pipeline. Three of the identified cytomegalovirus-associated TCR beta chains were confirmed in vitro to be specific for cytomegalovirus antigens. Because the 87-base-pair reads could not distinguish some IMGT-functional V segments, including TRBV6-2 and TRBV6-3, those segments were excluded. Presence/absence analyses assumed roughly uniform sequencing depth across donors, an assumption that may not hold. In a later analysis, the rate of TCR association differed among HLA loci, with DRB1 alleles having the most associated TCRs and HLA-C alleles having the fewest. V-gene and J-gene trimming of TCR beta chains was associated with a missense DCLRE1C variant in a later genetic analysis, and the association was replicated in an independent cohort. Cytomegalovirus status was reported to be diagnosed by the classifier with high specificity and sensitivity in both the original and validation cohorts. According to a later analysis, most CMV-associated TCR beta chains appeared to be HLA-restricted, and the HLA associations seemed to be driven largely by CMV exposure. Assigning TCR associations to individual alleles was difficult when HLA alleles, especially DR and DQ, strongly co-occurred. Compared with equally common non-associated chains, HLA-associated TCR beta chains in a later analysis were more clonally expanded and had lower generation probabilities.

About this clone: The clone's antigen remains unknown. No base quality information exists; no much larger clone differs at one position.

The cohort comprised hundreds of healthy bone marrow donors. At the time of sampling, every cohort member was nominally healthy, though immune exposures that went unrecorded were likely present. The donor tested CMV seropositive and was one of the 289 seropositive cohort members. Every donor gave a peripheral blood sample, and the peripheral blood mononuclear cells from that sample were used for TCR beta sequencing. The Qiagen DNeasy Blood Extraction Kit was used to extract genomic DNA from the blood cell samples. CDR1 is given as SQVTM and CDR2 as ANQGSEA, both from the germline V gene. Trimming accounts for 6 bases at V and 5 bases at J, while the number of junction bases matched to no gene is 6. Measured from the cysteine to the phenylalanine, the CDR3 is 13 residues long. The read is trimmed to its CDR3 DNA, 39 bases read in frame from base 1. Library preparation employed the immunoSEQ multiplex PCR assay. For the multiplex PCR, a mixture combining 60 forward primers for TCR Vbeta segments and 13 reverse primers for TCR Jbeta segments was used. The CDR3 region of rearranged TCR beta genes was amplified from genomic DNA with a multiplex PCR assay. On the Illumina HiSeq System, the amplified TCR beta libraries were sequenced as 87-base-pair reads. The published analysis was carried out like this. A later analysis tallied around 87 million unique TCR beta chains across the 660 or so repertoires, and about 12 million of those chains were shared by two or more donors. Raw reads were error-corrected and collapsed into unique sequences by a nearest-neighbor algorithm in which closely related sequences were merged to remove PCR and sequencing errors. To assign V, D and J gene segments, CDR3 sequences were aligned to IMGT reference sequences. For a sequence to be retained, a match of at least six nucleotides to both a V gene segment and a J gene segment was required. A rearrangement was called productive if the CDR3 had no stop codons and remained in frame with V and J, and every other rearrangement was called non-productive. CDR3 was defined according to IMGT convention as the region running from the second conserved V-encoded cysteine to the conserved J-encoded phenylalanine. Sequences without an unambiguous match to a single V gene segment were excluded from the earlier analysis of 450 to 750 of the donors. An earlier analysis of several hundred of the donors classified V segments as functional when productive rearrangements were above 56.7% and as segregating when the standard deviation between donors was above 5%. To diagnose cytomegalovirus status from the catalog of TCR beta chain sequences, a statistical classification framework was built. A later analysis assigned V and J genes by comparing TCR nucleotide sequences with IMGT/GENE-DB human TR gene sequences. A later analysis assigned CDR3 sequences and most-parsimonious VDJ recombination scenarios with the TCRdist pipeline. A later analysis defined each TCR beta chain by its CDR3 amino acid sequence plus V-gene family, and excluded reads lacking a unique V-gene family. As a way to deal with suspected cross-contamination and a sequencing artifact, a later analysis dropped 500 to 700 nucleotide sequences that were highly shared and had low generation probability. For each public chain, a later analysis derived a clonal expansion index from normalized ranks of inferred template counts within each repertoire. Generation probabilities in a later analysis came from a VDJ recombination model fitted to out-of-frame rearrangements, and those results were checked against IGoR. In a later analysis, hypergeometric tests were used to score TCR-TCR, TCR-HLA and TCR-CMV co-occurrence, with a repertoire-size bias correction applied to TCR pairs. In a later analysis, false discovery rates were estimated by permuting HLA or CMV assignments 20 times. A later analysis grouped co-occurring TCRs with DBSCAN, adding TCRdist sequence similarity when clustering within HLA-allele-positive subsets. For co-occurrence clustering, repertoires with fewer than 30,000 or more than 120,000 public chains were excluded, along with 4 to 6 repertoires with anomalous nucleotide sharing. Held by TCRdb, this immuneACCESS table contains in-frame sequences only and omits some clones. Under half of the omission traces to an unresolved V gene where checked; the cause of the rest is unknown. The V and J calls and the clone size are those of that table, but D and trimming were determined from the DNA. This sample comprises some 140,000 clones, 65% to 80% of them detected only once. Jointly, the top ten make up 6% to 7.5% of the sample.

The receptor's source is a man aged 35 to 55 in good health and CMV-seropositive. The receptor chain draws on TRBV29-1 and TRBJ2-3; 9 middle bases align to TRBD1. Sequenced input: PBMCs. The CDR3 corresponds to CSVVETGGDTQYF. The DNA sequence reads TGCAGCGTCGTAGAGACAGGGGGAGATACGCAGTATTTT.